These 24 T cell receptor beta chains share one sample of origin, sequenced in a study of T cells after yellow fever vaccination. TCRdb re-called the 5' RACE reads with MiXCR, one entry per CDR3 protein. Among about 350,000 distinct CDR3 sequences, roughly 4% were seen once, and the ten largest hold just under 25%. The sample in question was PBMCs, obtained 5 days after the yellow fever booster vaccination. The origin of the receptors is a man aged 18-30 years who received the YFV17D yellow fever vaccine.

This clonotype was seen many times. The chain has TRBV11-2 and TRBJ1-1; D gene uncertain. The CDR3 has 13 amino acids. The germline V gene encodes CDR1 SGHAT and CDR2 FQNNGV. V lost 5 bases, J lost 8 bases, and 15 bases lay in between. In DNA form, the CDR3 reads TGTGCCAGCAGCCCCCTCCAAGCCGACGAAGCTTTCTTT. Residues: CASSPLQADEAFF.

Turning to this clonotype: Compared with germline, one end of the junction differs, possibly owing to a read error. The J gene is TRBJ2-3, the V gene TRBV5-1; possibly TRBD1 for D (6 bases). Germline V gene sequence: CDR1 SGHRS, CDR2 YFSETQ. This CDR3 has 15 amino acids. The CDR3, as DNA: TGCGCCAGCAGCTTGTCATTCAGACAGGCAGATACACAGTATTTT. Translation gives CASSLSFRQADTQYF.

The chain employs TRBV6-2 or TRBV6-3 and TRBJ2-3, with D perhaps assigned TRBD1 or TRBD2 (6 bases each). Between the trimmed V and J ends, which lost 2 bases and 0 bases, there was a span of 18 bases. In germline, CDR1 is MNHEY, CDR2 SVGEGT. CDR3 size: 18 residues. CDR3 DNA sequence: TGTGCCAGCAGTTACCCCTTCGAGGGGGGAGGAAGCACAGATACGCAGTATTTT. This sequence encodes CASSYPFEGGGSTDTQYF.

The chain is built from TRBV28 and TRBJ1-5; 9 bases match TRBD1. Germline assignment: CDR1 MDHEN and CDR2 SYDVKM. The CDR3 spans 17 residues. The V and J ends lost 4 bases and 3 bases, in that order; junction bases with no gene match: 10. CDR3 region: CASSSSHRGRYNQPQHF. The CDR3 DNA sequence: TGTGCCAGCAGTTCAAGCCACAGGGGGCGATACAATCAGCCCCAGCATTTT.

In this sample, this clonotype turned up many times. The chain employs TRBV7-8 and TRBJ1-6; 9 nucleotides agree with TRBD1. From germline, CDR1 is SGHVS and CDR2 FQNEAQ. The CDR3 covers 14 residues. Trimming took 3 bases from V and 10 from J; bases not matched to a gene: 4. The CDR3 DNA follows: TGTGCCAGCAGCTTGAACAGGGGGCAATCACCCCTCCACTTT. Translating it yields CASSLNRGQSPLHF.

This clonotype has a count of ten or more. The chain combines TRBV28 with TRBJ2-5; either TRBD1 or TRBD2 may fit D (5 bases each). CDR3 length: 15 residues. Trimming pared 10 bases from V and 2 bases from J, leaving 20 bases between. CDR1 and CDR2 from the germline V gene are MDHEN and SYDVKM. CDR3 loop: CATVGEKTFQETQYF. The CDR3 nucleotides are TGTGCCACCGTGGGGGAGAAAACCTTTCAAGAGACCCAGTACTTC.

This clonotype was seen repeatedly, ten times or more. The CDR3 protein is CASSELAGASYEQYF. CDR3 in DNA: TGCGCCAGCAGTGAACTAGCGGGGGCTTCCTACGAGCAGTACTTC. The chain is built from TRBV10-2 and TRBJ2-7; 11 nucleotides agree with TRBD2. Trimming removed 3 bases from V and 1 base from J; junction bases left unmatched: 2. Germline-derived CDR1 and CDR2 are WSHSY and SAAADI. The CDR3 is 15 amino acids.

The chain is built from TRBV13 and TRBJ2-3; 10 bases are shared with TRBD2. The J segment lost 5 bases and the V segment lost 0 bases, leaving 8 bases of the junction unmatched. The CDR3 runs to 17 residues. Germline CDR1 is PRHDT and CDR2 is FYEKMQ (reference sequence). The CDR3 bases are TGTGCCAGCAGCTTAGGCCCCGGGACTAGCGTTGGAGATACGCAGTATTTT. Protein product: CASSLGPGTSVGDTQYF.

This clonotype was counted at least ten times. CDR3 DNA: TGCGCCAGCAGCTTGGCCGGGGGGCAAGAGACCCAGTACTTC. It codes for CASSLAGGQETQYF. V usage is TRBV5-1 and J usage is TRBJ2-5; TRBD2 matches at 7 bases. The V gene's germline CDR1 is SGHRS and CDR2 YFSETQ. The CDR3 totals 14 residues. The V gene end was trimmed by 0 bases and the J gene end by 2 bases; junction bases not matched to a gene: 1.

The chain has TRBV6-6 and TRBJ2-2, with 9 bases that match TRBD2. Germline CDR1 is MNHNY and CDR2 is SVGAGI (reference sequence). V gave up 4 bases and J gave up 6 bases; unmatched junction bases: 9. The CDR3 length is 16 residues. The CDR3 spells CASSSPGGGVAGELFF. The CDR3 coding sequence is TGTGCCAGCAGTTCCCCGGGCGGGGGGGTGGCCGGGGAGCTGTTTTTT.

V and J are TRBV28 and TRBJ2-5; 11 positions agree with TRBD2. Germline CDR1 and CDR2: MDHEN and SYDVKM. This CDR3 is built from 15 residues. After removal of 7 bases from V and 3 bases from J, the junction contained 7 bases not matched to a gene. The chain's CDR3 is CASIGPGLAEETQYF. The CDR3 DNA follows: TGTGCCAGCATTGGTCCGGGACTAGCGGAAGAGACCCAGTACTTC.

This clonotype was recorded at least ten times. J is TRBJ1-5 and V is TRBV27; maybe TRBD1 (5 bases). The ends were cut back, 5 bases at V and 4 bases at J, with 12 bases in the middle. The CDR3 covers 14 residues. Germline V gene lookup returns CDR1 MNHEY and CDR2 SMNVEV (reference sequence). The CDR3 spells CASSRSTENQPQHF. CDR3 DNA sequence: TGTGCCAGCAGTAGATCGACAGAGAATCAGCCCCAGCATTTT.

This clonotype has just a few counts. The V call is TRBV6-2 or TRBV6-3, the J call TRBJ1-1; 7 nucleotides match TRBD1. V lost 4 bases, J lost 10 bases, and 12 bases stayed unmatched. CDR1 is MNHEY, CDR2 SVGEGT, per germline. The CDR3 spans 14 residues. The chain's CDR3 is CASSLPGRGYGAFF. CDR3 bases: TGTGCCAGCAGTTTGCCCGGCAGGGGGTACGGAGCTTTCTTT.

A few counts support this clonotype. V gene TRBV19 combines with J gene TRBJ2-1; tentatively, D is TRBD2 (5 bases). V lost 2 bases, J lost 12 bases, and 14 bases lay in between. The CDR3 spans 13 residues. From germline, CDR1 is LNHDA and CDR2 SQIVND (reference sequence). CDR3 residues: CASSIIETSWQFF. The CDR3 DNA reads as TGTGCCAGTAGTATAATAGAAACTAGTTGGCAGTTCTTC.

The chain employs TRBV5-1 and TRBJ2-3; a possible D gene is TRBD1 (5 bases). The V and J ends lost 6 bases and 4 bases respectively, with 21 bases between them. The CDR3 length is 16 residues. Germline V lookup: CDR1 SGHRS, CDR2 YFSETQ. The chain's CDR3 is CASTPESGYRADTQYF. The CDR3 bases are TGCGCCAGCACACCCGAGTCAGGGTATCGGGCAGATACGCAGTATTTT.

This clonotype was counted between two and nine times. The chain employs TRBV4-1 and TRBJ1-6; 9 nucleotides match TRBD1. Germline V lookup: CDR1 MGHRA, CDR2 YSYEKL. V trimming: 3 bases; J trimming: 0 bases; junction bases outside the gene matches: 6. The CDR3 extends over 18 amino acids. The CDR3, as DNA: TGCGCCAGCAGCCATGATGACAGGGGGAGCTCCTATAATTCACCCCTCCACTTT. It yields the protein CASSHDDRGSSYNSPLHF.

This clonotype was counted a few times. The rearrangement uses TRBV7-2 and TRBJ2-5; 9 positions agree with TRBD2. With V trimmed by 2 bases and J by 2 bases, 6 bases remained unmatched. The CDR3 spans 16 residues. Germline V gene data show CDR1 as SGHTA and CDR2 as FQGNSA. As DNA, the CDR3 is TGTGCCAGCAGCTTATCCCTAGCGGGGAGTCAAGAGACCCAGTACTTC. This codes for CASSLSLAGSQETQYF.

This clonotype was found many times. The chain recombines TRBV6-5 with TRBJ1-5; no reliable D call. The CDR3 contains 14 residues. V was trimmed by 0 bases and J by 5 bases, leaving 8 bases between them. Germline V gene sequence: CDR1 MNHEY, CDR2 SVGAGI. CDR3 region: CASSYSGKDQPQHF. The CDR3, as DNA: TGTGCCAGCAGTTACTCCGGCAAGGATCAGCCCCAGCATTTT.

The table lists this clonotype with many counts. This rearrangement joins TRBV6-1 to TRBJ2-7, with D unclear. Trimming stripped 2 bases from V and 0 bases from J, with 8 bases between. Germline CDR1 reads MNHNS; CDR2 reads SASEGT. The CDR3 has 14 amino acids. CDR3 DNA: TGTGCCAGCAGTGAACGGCCTGCCTCCTACGAGCAGTACGTC. Protein product: CASSERPASYEQYV.

On this clonotype: One junction end does not reproduce the germline sequence, and a read error may be involved. V is TRBV7-7 and J is TRBJ2-1, with D possibly matching TRBD1 (6 bases). This CDR3 spans 15 amino acids. Germline CDR1 SSHAT, CDR2 FNYEAQ (reference sequence). The CDR3 spells CASSLGLTGFNEQFF. The CDR3 DNA is TGTGCTAGCAGCTTGGGCCTCACAGGGTTCAATGAGCAGTTCTTC.

Only a few counts were recorded for this clonotype. The rearrangement uses TRBV7-3 and TRBJ2-3; D is undetermined. This CDR3 region has 15 residues. From germline, CDR1 is SGHTA and CDR2 FQGTGA. V gave up 3 bases and J gave up 1 base, with 11 bases separating them. In DNA form, the CDR3 reads TGTGCCAGCAGCTTTAATGGGCGCGGCACAGATACGCAGTATTTT. This gives the protein CASSFNGRGTDTQYF. Supplemented by reference TRBV7-3 and TRBJ2-3, the full variable domain reads GAGVSQTPSNKVTEKGKYVELRCDPISGHTALYWYRQSLGQGPEFLIYFQGTGAADDSGLPNDRFFAVRPEGSVSTLKIQRTERGDSAVYLCASSFNGRGTDTQYFGPGTRLTVL.

Turning to this clonotype: A much more abundant neighbour one base away suggests this may be a read error. The chain carries TRBV28 and TRBJ1-2; D gene ambiguous. The germline V and J ends were trimmed by 6 bases and 4 bases, with 12 bases remaining between them. Germline CDR1 reads MDHEN; CDR2 reads SYDVKM. CDR3 length equals 13 residues. The CDR3 coding sequence is TGTGCCAGCAGCGCCGGGTCGGTCTATGGCTACACCTTC. The encoded protein is CASSAGSVYGYTF.

This clonotype came up many times. This chain joins TRBV20-1 and TRBJ2-1; either TRBD1 or TRBD2 may supply D (5 bases each). V was clipped by 3 bases and J by 5 bases, with 11 bases between them. The CDR3 is 13 amino acids. Per germline, CDR1 DFQATT and CDR2 SNEGSKA (reference sequence). This CDR3 reads CSASPGTHNEQFF. The CDR3 DNA reads TGCAGTGCTAGTCCCGGGACCCACAATGAGCAGTTCTTC.

This clonotype was seen at least ten times. The V and J genes are TRBV7-9 and TRBJ1-4, with 7 bases matching TRBD1. J was trimmed by 8 bases and V by 4 bases; bases with no gene match: 10. Looked up from germline, CDR1 is SEHNR and CDR2 is FQNEAQ (reference sequence). This CDR3 has 15 amino acids. The CDR3 reads CASSSLGGLFEKLFF. The CDR3 nucleotides read TGTGCCAGCAGCTCACTAGGGGGCCTGTTCGAAAAACTGTTTTTT. The variable domain in full, completed from reference TRBV7-9 and TRBJ1-4, reads DTGVSQNPRHKITKRGQNVTFRCDPISEHNRLYWYRQTLGQGPEFLTYFQNEAQLEKSRLLSDRFSAERPKGSFSTLEIQRTEQGDSAMYLCASSSLGGLFEKLFFGSGTQLSVL.